Listed here are 32 T cell receptor beta chains from one sample, sequenced in a study of cytomegalovirus exposure and HLA in healthy donors (dated 2017 in TCRdb). Receptor libraries were prepared by the immunoSEQ multiplex PCR assay. This is the immuneACCESS table as TCRdb keeps it, with only in-frame sequences that have V and J called. A part of the clones is gone; compared with another copy, unresolved V genes explain less than half, and the rest is unexplained. In this sample the table shows roughly 350,000 clones, about nine tenths of which occur a single time. Of the sample, around 0.84% is held by the ten largest clones. The sequencing sample was made of PBMCs. Receptor source: a woman under 30 in good health and CMV-seronegative.

The genes are TRBV9 and TRBJ1-4; 9 nucleotides line up with TRBD1. Germline CDR1 SGDLS, CDR2 YYNGEE. With V trimmed by 4 bases and J by 7 bases, 8 bases remained unmatched. This CDR3 comprises 15 residues. In DNA, the CDR3 is TGTGCCAGCAGCACCAGGACAGGGGACGCTGAAAAACTGTTTTTT. It specifies CASSTRTGDAEKLFF.

The V gene is TRBV6-5, the J gene TRBJ1-5, with D possibly matching TRBD1 (5 bases). The CDR3 has 13 amino acids. Germline CDR1 is MNHEY and CDR2 is SVGAGI. Deletions cut 7 bases from V and 1 base from J, with 8 bases between. In nucleotides, the CDR3 is TGTGCCAGCAAGCGGGACAGCAATCAGCCCCAGCATTTT. Amino acid sequence: CASKRDSNQPQHF.

The chain combines TRBV19 with TRBJ2-1; 8 bases line up with TRBD1. V lost 1 base, J lost 7 bases, and 6 bases stayed unmatched. CDR3 size: 15 residues. Germline lookup yields CDR1 LNHDA and CDR2 SQIVND (reference sequence). CDR3 loop: CASSIAGGSGNEQFF. The DNA for the CDR3 is TGTGCCAGTAGTATAGCAGGGGGCAGTGGGAATGAGCAGTTCTTC.

The V and J genes are TRBV29-1 and TRBJ1-5; maybe TRBD1 (5 bases). Trimming shortened V by 2 bases and J by 3 bases, and 8 bases separated the two germline ends. The CDR3 extends over 13 amino acids. Germline values: CDR1 SQVTM, CDR2 ANQGSEA. DNA of the CDR3: TGCAGCGTTGAAACAGGAGTCAATCAGCCCCAGCATTTT. It translates to CSVETGVNQPQHF.

J is TRBJ2-7 and V is TRBV11-3, with D possibly TRBD1 on 5 matching bases. The CDR3 spans 15 residues. Germline values: CDR1 SGHNT, CDR2 YENEEA. The V and J ends lost 1 base and 3 bases respectively, with 13 bases between them. CDR3 sequence: CASSLGGAGNYEQYF. The CDR3 DNA follows: TGTGCCAGCAGCTTAGGTGGGGCAGGGAACTACGAGCAGTACTTC.

V is TRBV5-1 and J is TRBJ1-1; D not resolved. CDR3 length: 16 residues. Germline loops: CDR1 SGHRS, CDR2 YFSETQ. V shed 0 bases and J shed 0 bases, with 12 bases lying between them. CDR3 sequence reads: CASSLVAGRMNTEAFF. The CDR3 DNA follows: TGCGCCAGCAGCTTGGTGGCAGGCCGCATGAACACTGAAGCTTTCTTT. Full variable domain (rest looked up from reference TRBV5-1 and TRBJ1-1): KAGVTQTPRYLIKTRGQQVTLSCSPISGHRSVSWYQQTPGQGLQFLFEYFSETQRNKGNFPGRFSGRQFSNSRSEMNVSTLELGDSALYLCASSLVAGRMNTEAFFGQGTRLTVV.

The V call is TRBV27, the J call TRBJ2-6; TRBD1 matches at 9 bases. This CDR3 is 17 amino acids long. The trim removed 3 bases at V and 4 bases at J, leaving 7 bases unmatched. The germline gives CDR1 MNHEY, CDR2 SMNVEV (reference sequence). The DNA of the CDR3 is TGTGCCAGCAGTTTGGTCGGACAGGGGTCCGGGGCCAACGTCCTGACTTTC. This sequence encodes CASSLVGQGSGANVLTF.

The rearrangement links TRBV9 to TRBJ2-7, with D perhaps matching TRBD2 (7 bases). CDR3 length: 15 amino acids. Germline CDR1 is SGDLS and CDR2 is YYNGEE. V lost 3 bases to trimming and J lost 0 bases, with 13 bases between them. CDR3: CASSGGGGTSYEQYF. The CDR3 DNA reads TGTGCCAGCAGCGGGGGGGGCGGCACCTCCTACGAGCAGTACTTC.

The gene calls are TRBV6-5 and TRBJ2-1; 8 bases fit TRBD2. CDR1 and CDR2 from the germline V gene are MNHEY and SVGAGI. V dropped 2 bases and J dropped 8; count of bases not matched to a gene: 2. The CDR3 consists of 13 residues. The CDR3 nucleotides are TGTGCCAGCAGTTACCCGGGGGGGGATGAGCAGTTCTTC. Translated: CASSYPGGDEQFF.

This sequence joins TRBV18 and TRBJ2-7; D unresolved. In germline, CDR1 is KGHSH, CDR2 LQKENI. The CDR3 sequence is 13 residues long. V lost 6 bases to trimming and J lost 2 bases, with 11 bases between them. The CDR3 DNA follows: TGTGCCAGCTCCCAGATTCTGACCTACGAGCAGTACTTC. Translated: CASSQILTYEQYF.

The genes are TRBV5-6 and TRBJ2-7; 10 positions match TRBD1. The CDR3 loop spans 16 amino acids. Germline V gives CDR1 SGHDT, CDR2 YYEEEE. The J segment lost 5 bases and the V segment lost 3 bases, leaving 11 bases of the junction unmatched. The CDR3 DNA reads as TGTGCCAGCAGCTCTCCAGGGACAGGGGTTTTTGACGAGCAGTACTTC. Its translation: CASSSPGTGVFDEQYF.

The chain links TRBV4-1 to TRBJ1-1, with 8 nucleotides matching TRBD1. CDR3 size: 15 residues. Losses at the gene ends were 0 bases for V and 3 bases for J; bases not matched to a gene: 3. Germline-derived CDR1 and CDR2 are MGHRA and YSYEKL. CDR3 bases: TGCGCCAGCAGCCAAGAGGACAGGGCCCACACTGAAGCTTTCTTT. It encodes CASSQEDRAHTEAFF.

The J gene is TRBJ1-5, the V gene TRBV7-6; 8 bases align to TRBD1. The V gene's germline CDR1 is SGHVS and CDR2 FNYEAQ. J gave up 8 bases and V 5 bases, and 11 bases lay outside the gene matches. The CDR3 runs to 15 residues. The CDR3 DNA sequence: TGTGCCAGCAGCCCCTCCCCAGGGGGCATAAAGCCCCAGCATTTT. Translated, it gives CASSPSPGGIKPQHF.

The V gene is TRBV27, the J gene TRBJ1-1; 10 bases match TRBD1. V was pared by 5 bases and J by 5 bases, with 5 bases of the junction left unmatched. There are 14 residues in the CDR3. CDR1 is MNHEY and CDR2 is SMNVEV in the germline V gene (reference sequence). As DNA, the CDR3 is TGTGCCAGCAGTGGAGGACAGGGGGAAACTGAAGCTTTCTTT. The encoded protein is CASSGGQGETEAFF.

The chain carries TRBV28 and TRBJ1-1; 8 bases are shared with TRBD1. CDR1 is MDHEN and CDR2 is SYDVKM in the germline V gene. V lost 5 bases and J lost 7; bases outside the gene matches: 0. This CDR3 is built from 11 residues. The CDR3: CASSDRGEAFF. Here the CDR3 DNA reads TGTGCCAGCAGTGACAGGGGTGAAGCTTTCTTT.

At least ten counts were recorded for this clone. The gene calls are TRBV7-2 and TRBJ1-2; D possibly corresponds to TRBD1 (6 bases). The CDR3 has 14 residues. Germline CDR1 reads SGHTA; CDR2 reads FQGNSA. Between the trimmed V and J ends, which lost 2 bases and 4 bases, there was a span of 11 bases. The CDR3 sequence is CASSLMGAGYGYTF. Written as DNA, the CDR3 is TGTGCCAGCAGCTTAATGGGGGCCGGCTATGGCTACACCTTC.

This chain uses TRBV19 with TRBJ1-5; D ambiguous. The CDR3 extends over 14 amino acids. The V end lost 10 bases, the J end lost 0 bases, and 13 bases lay between the germline ends. CDR1 and CDR2 from the germline V gene are LNHDA and SQIVND (reference sequence). The CDR3 DNA is TGTGCCACTAGAGCGGACTATAGCAATCAGCCCCAGCATTTT. Its protein product is CATRADYSNQPQHF.

The V and J genes are TRBV27 and TRBJ2-7; TRBD1 agrees at 10 bases. Germline V gene data show CDR1 as MNHEY and CDR2 as SMNVEV (reference sequence). This CDR3 comprises 17 residues. V lost 6 bases to trimming and J lost 2 bases; unmatched junction nucleotides: 13. The CDR3 reads CASSFTPPGTGAYEQYF. The CDR3 DNA reads TGTGCCAGCAGCTTTACCCCCCCTGGGACAGGGGCCTACGAGCAGTACTTC.

Only a few counts were recorded for this clone. This chain connects TRBV4-2 to TRBJ2-7, with TRBD1 identical over 7 bases. The germline CDR1 and CDR2 sequences are LGHNA and YNFKEQ. V dropped 2 bases and J dropped 0; count of bases not matched to a gene: 7. The CDR3 extends over 16 amino acids. The CDR3 DNA reads TGTGCCAGCAGCCAACAACAGGGGCAAGGCTCCTACGAGCAGTACTTC. Residues: CASSQQQGQGSYEQYF.

The V call is TRBV7-2, the J call TRBJ1-1; no clear D gene. Trimming shortened V by 4 bases and J by 4 bases, and 7 bases separated the two germline ends. Germline V CDR1 and CDR2: SGHTA, FQGNSA. The CDR3 runs to 12 residues. Here the CDR3 reads CASSSPGTEAFF. CDR3 bases: TGTGCCAGCAGCTCGCCGGGCACTGAAGCTTTCTTT.

This rearrangement joins TRBV11-1 to TRBJ2-7; D is perhaps TRBD2 (7 bases). Germline V gene lookup returns CDR1 SGHAT and CDR2 FQDESV (reference sequence). The CDR3 totals 13 residues. The V gene lost 5 bases and the J gene lost 9 bases, with 17 bases spanning the gap. This chain's CDR3 is CASSPGEGVVQYF. CDR3 sequence (DNA): TGTGCCAGCAGCCCTGGGGAGGGGGTGGTGCAGTACTTC.

The chain carries TRBV9 and TRBJ2-5; perhaps TRBD1 as D (6 bases). The length of the CDR3 is 16 residues. CDR1 is SGDLS, CDR2 YYNGEE, per germline. Trimming shortened V by 1 base and J by 5 bases, and 18 bases separated the two germline ends. CDR3 in DNA: TGTGCCAGCAGCGTACTTGGGGTAGGGGGAGTTGAGACCCAGTACTTC. Amino acid sequence: CASSVLGVGGVETQYF.

This chain joins TRBV7-2 and TRBJ1-4, with D tentatively TRBD1 (5 bases). The CDR3 has 17 amino acids. V gave up 4 bases and J gave up 7 bases, with 22 bases separating them. From germline, CDR1 is SGHTA and CDR2 FQGNSA. The CDR3 protein is CASSSPDPGEAREKLFF. The DNA for the CDR3 is TGTGCCAGCAGCTCACCGGACCCGGGGGAAGCTCGTGAAAAACTGTTTTTT.

This sequence joins TRBV2 and TRBJ1-5, with D perhaps matching TRBD1 (6 bases). The V gene lost 6 bases and the J gene lost 5 bases, with 11 bases spanning the gap. CDR1 is SNHLY and CDR2 is FYNNEI in the germline V gene. CDR3 length: 13 residues. The CDR3 DNA reads TGTGCCAGCAGGTATGGGGGCGATCAGCCCCAGCATTTT. This sequence encodes CASRYGGDQPQHF. The full variable domain, with the rest looked up from reference TRBV2 and TRBJ1-5, is EPEVTQTPSHQVTQMGQEVILRCVPISNHLYFYWYRQILGQKVEFLVSFYNNEISEKSEIFDDQFSVERPDGSNFTLKIRSTKLEDSAMYFCASRYGGDQPQHFGDGTRLSIL.

V usage is TRBV5-4 and J usage is TRBJ2-7, with D unresolved. CDR1 is SGHNT, CDR2 YYREEE, per germline (reference sequence). The CDR3 sequence is 14 residues long. Between the trimmed V and J ends, which lost 4 bases and 3 bases, there was a span of 14 bases. CDR3 sequence (DNA): TGTGCCAGCAGCCCAGGTGGGCAGGACTACGAGCAGTACTTC. Translated: CASSPGGQDYEQYF.

The chain recombines TRBV28 with TRBJ2-7; D unclear. Looked up from germline, CDR1 is MDHEN and CDR2 is SYDVKM. The length of the CDR3 is 14 residues. Trimming removed 3 bases from V and 0 bases from J, with 9 bases in between. The CDR3, as DNA: TGTGCCAGCAGTTTTACCCTAAACTCCTACGAGCAGTACTTC. Protein product: CASSFTLNSYEQYF. Variable domain in full (rest from reference TRBV28 and TRBJ2-7): DVKVTQSSRYLVKRTGEKVFLECVQDMDHENMFWYRQDPGLGLRLIYFSYDVKMKEKGDIPEGYSVSREKKERFSLILESASTNQTSMYLCASSFTLNSYEQYFGPGTRLTVT.

The chain links TRBV6-6 to TRBJ1-2; TRBD1 is a possible D gene (5 bases). V was clipped by 0 bases and J by 6 bases, with 11 bases between them. CDR1 and CDR2 (germline): MNHNY, SVGAGI (reference sequence). CDR3 length equals 14 residues. Here the CDR3 reads CASSYSTLGDGYTF. Here the CDR3 DNA reads TGTGCCAGCAGTTACTCGACGCTAGGGGATGGCTACACCTTC.

The chain is built from TRBV7-6 and TRBJ2-3, with TRBD2 as a possible D gene (6 bases). The CDR3 sequence is 16 residues long. Germline V gene data show CDR1 as SGHVS and CDR2 as FNYEAQ. Trimming pared 4 bases from V and 2 bases from J, leaving 16 bases between. The CDR3 protein is CASSSRFGRNTDTQYF. DNA of the CDR3: TGTGCCAGCAGCTCCCGTTTTGGGAGGAACACAGATACGCAGTATTTT. Looking up the rest from reference TRBV7-6 and TRBJ2-3 gives the full variable domain: GAGVSQSPRYKVTKRGQDVALRCDPISGHVSLYWYRQALGQGPEFLTYFNYEAQQDKSGLPNDRFSAERPEGSISTLTIQRTEQRDSAMYRCASSSRFGRNTDTQYFGPGTRLTVL.

This clone was detected ten times or more. The chain has TRBV6-4 and TRBJ2-6; the D gene is possibly TRBD1 (6 bases). V lost 2 bases, J lost 0 bases, and 8 bases lay in between. The CDR3 is made up of 16 amino acids. Per the germline V gene, CDR1 is MRHNA and CDR2 is SNTAGT. CDR3 region: CASSDGTNSGANVLTF. The CDR3 DNA reads as TGTGCCAGCAGTGACGGGACAAACTCTGGGGCCAACGTCCTGACTTTC.

The gene calls are TRBV4-3 and TRBJ2-4, with D uncertain. The CDR3 is 16 residues long. Germline CDR1 reads LGHNA; CDR2 reads YSLEER. Between the trimmed V and J ends, which lost 0 bases and 0 bases, there was a span of 9 bases. Here the CDR3 DNA reads TGCGCCAGCAGCCAAGATCCGAGCTTAGCCAAAAACATTCAGTACTTC. Translation: CASSQDPSLAKNIQYF.

The V and J genes are TRBV5-1 and TRBJ2-3, with D perhaps matching TRBD1 (5 bases). With 0 bases removed from V and 2 bases from J, the gap between germline ends came to 13 bases. CDR1 is SGHRS and CDR2 is YFSETQ in the germline V gene. The CDR3 totals 16 residues. The CDR3, as DNA: TGCGCCAGCAGCTTGGTAGGACAAGGAATCACAGATACGCAGTATTTT. This translates into CASSLVGQGITDTQYF.

The chain links TRBV9 to TRBJ1-5; the D gene is possibly TRBD1 (5 bases). The germline V gene encodes CDR1 SGDLS and CDR2 YYNGEE. This CDR3 comprises 12 residues. Deletions cut 7 bases from V and 4 bases from J, with 9 bases between. The CDR3 DNA is TGTGCCAGCGTAGGGGATAATCAGCCCCAGCATTTT. It specifies CASVGDNQPQHF.